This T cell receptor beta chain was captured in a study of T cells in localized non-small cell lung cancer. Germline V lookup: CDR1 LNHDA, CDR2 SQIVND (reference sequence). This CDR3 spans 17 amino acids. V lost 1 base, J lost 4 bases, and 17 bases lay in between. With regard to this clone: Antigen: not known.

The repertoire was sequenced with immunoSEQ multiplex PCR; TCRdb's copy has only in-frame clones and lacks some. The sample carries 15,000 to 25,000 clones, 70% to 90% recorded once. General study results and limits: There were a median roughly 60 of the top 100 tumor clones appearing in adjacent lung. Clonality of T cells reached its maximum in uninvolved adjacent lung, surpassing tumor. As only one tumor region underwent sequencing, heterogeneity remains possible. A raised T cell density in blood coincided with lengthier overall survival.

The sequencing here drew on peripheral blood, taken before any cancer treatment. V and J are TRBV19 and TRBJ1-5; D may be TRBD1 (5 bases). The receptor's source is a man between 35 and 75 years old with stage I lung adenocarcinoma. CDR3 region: CASSIVGGRSFNQPQHF. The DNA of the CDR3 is TGTGCCAGTAGTATAGTCGGGGGACGGAGCTTTAATCAGCCCCAGCATTTT.